In its sample, the clone carrying this TCR beta chain was seen a few times. One heparinised blood draw averaging around 100 mL was given by each donor. This CDR3 is 13 amino acids long. Trimming cost V 0 bases and J 3 bases, with 6 bases left between them. The V gene's germline CDR1 is LNHNV and CDR2 YYDKDF (reference sequence). The data derive from a study of beta chain features in type 1 diabetes. The study reverse transcribed the entire isolated RNA, so it sequenced expressed TCRB transcripts. Generated by immunoSEQ multiplex PCR, the TCRdb table keeps only in-frame clones and is missing some. The sample lists roughly 450,000 clones; roughly 10% were seen once.

What was sequenced was naive CD4+ T cells from blood. The chain has TRBV15 and TRBJ2-7; D is undetermined. The TCR originated in a woman younger than 30 in good health. This chain's CDR3 is CATSRDRNYEQYV. CDR3 DNA sequence: TGTGCCACCAGCAGAGATCGGAACTACGAGCAGTACGTC.